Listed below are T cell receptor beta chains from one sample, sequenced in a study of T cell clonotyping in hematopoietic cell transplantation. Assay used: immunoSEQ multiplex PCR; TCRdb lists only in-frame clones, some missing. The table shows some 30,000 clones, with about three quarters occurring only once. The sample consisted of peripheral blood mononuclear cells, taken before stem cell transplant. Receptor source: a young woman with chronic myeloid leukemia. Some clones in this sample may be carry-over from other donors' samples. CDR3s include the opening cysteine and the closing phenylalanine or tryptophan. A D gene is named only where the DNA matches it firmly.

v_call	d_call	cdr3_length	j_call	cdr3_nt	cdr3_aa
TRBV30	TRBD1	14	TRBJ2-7	TGTGCCTGGAGTGTCGGACAGGGGGCCTTCGAGCAGTACTTC	CAWSVGQGAFEQYF
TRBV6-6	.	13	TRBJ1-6	TGTGCCAGCAGTTACTCAGAGAATTCACCCCTCCACTTT	CASSYSENSPLHF
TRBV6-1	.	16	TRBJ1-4	TGTGCCAGCAGTGATGCGACAGGCAGGAGTGATGAAAAACTGTTTTTT	CASSDATGRSDEKLFF
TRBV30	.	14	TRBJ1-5	TGTGCCTGGAAAAGAAGGGCAGGGAATCAGCCCCAGCATTTT	CAWKRRAGNQPQHF
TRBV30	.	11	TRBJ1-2	TGTGCCTGGAGTGAGGGCTATGGCTACACCTTC	CAWSEGYGYTF
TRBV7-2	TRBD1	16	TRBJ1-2	TGTGCCAGCAGCTTAGGCCGACAGGGGCATAACTATGGCTACACCTTC	CASSLGRQGHNYGYTF
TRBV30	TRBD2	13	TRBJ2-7	TGTGCCTGGAAGTCGGCTAGCGGATACGAGCAGTACTTC	CAWKSASGYEQYF
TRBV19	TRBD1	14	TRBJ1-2	TGTGCCAGTCAACCGGGACAGGGGGCCTATGGCTACACCTTC	CASQPGQGAYGYTF
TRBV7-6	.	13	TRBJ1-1	TGTGCCAGCAGCTTAGCGAGCGTAGCTGAAGCTTTCTTT	CASSLASVAEAFF
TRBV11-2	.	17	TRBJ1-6	TGTGCCAGCAGCGTCAATTGGGGGCGCGTCCCAAATTCACCCCTCCACTTT	CASSVNWGRVPNSPLHF
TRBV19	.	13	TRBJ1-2	TGTGCCAGTAGTATAACGAGCCTATATGGCTACACCTTC	CASSITSLYGYTF
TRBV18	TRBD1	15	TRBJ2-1	TGTGCCAGCTCACGGCTACAGGGGGAGGCCTCTGAGCAGTTCTTC	CASSRLQGEASEQFF
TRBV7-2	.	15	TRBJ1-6	TGTGCCAGCAGCAAAGAATCAGGCTATAATTCACTCCTCCACTTT	CASSKESGYNSLLHF
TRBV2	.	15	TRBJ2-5	TGTGCCAGCAGTGACTGGCAGGGTGTCCAAGAGACCCAGTACTTC	CASSDWQGVQETQYF